A selection of T cell receptor beta chains follows, all from one sample in a study of beta chain features in type 1 diabetes. Using immunoSEQ multiplex PCR, the repertoire was profiled, and TCRdb retains in-frame clones only, with some absent. The sample has 310,000 or so clones; 9.3% are singletons. The sequenced sample was central memory CD4+ T cells from blood. These receptors were obtained from a man between 25 and 39 years old with type 1 diabetes. CDR3s include the opening cysteine and the closing phenylalanine or tryptophan. A D gene is named only where the DNA matches it firmly. Size is stated for part of the rows, as once, few or many counts, or as a class when the clone is expanded.

d_gene: TRBD2; abundance: few; j_gene: TRBJ2-3; v_gene: TRBV4-1; CDR3nt: TGCGCCAGCAGCCAAGGTACACTAGCGGGGGCTACTAGCACAGATACGCAGTATTTT; CDR3aa: CASSQGTLAGATSTDTQYF
d_gene: NA; abundance: NA; j_gene: TRBJ2-3; v_gene: TRBV18; CDR3nt: TGTGCCAGCTCACTCGATCGGCGGGGAGGCACAGATACGCAGTATTTT; CDR3aa: CASSLDRRGGTDTQYF
d_gene: NA; abundance: few; j_gene: TRBJ1-4; v_gene: TRBV15; CDR3nt: TGTGCCACCAGCAGAGATCCGGGAGCCCTTAGGGAAACTAATGAAAAACTGTTTTTT; CDR3aa: CATSRDPGALRETNEKLFF
d_gene: NA; abundance: NA; j_gene: TRBJ2-5; v_gene: TRBV29-1; CDR3nt: TGCAGCGTTGCCCTTCTGGGAGAGACCCAGTACTTC; CDR3aa: CSVALLGETQYF
d_gene: TRBD1; abundance: few; j_gene: TRBJ1-6; v_gene: TRBV5-5; CDR3nt: TGTGCCAGCAGCGGACAGGGGGAATATAATTCACCCCTCCACTTT; CDR3aa: CASSGQGEYNSPLHF
d_gene: NA; abundance: few; j_gene: TRBJ1-2; v_gene: TRBV6-6; CDR3nt: TGTGCCAGCAGCCTTGACAGGAACTATGGCTACACCTTC; CDR3aa: CASSLDRNYGYTF
d_gene: NA; abundance: few; j_gene: TRBJ1-1; v_gene: TRBV30; CDR3nt: TGTGCCTGGAGGCGCTGGGGGACGAACACTGAAGCTTTCTTT; CDR3aa: CAWRRWGTNTEAFF
d_gene: TRBD2; abundance: NA; j_gene: TRBJ2-7; v_gene: TRBV5-1; CDR3nt: TGCGCCAGCAGCGGATCCGGGACTAGCGCCTACGAGCAGTACTTC; CDR3aa: CASSGSGTSAYEQYF
d_gene: NA; abundance: few; j_gene: TRBJ1-1; v_gene: TRBV4-1; CDR3nt: TGCGCCAGCAGCCATCAGGGTGACACTGAAGCTTTCTTT; CDR3aa: CASSHQGDTEAFF
d_gene: NA; abundance: few; j_gene: TRBJ2-3; v_gene: TRBV11-2; CDR3nt: TGTGCCAGCAGCTTAGTTGGGGAGGATACGCAGTATTTT; CDR3aa: CASSLVGEDTQYF
d_gene: TRBD1; abundance: few; j_gene: TRBJ2-3; v_gene: TRBV28; CDR3nt: TGTGCCAGCATTCCGGGACAGGGAAGGGCAGATACGCAGTATTTT; CDR3aa: CASIPGQGRADTQYF
d_gene: NA; abundance: many; j_gene: TRBJ1-2; v_gene: TRBV7-2; CDR3nt: TGTGCCAGCAGCTTTCGCGCTGGCTACACCTTC; CDR3aa: CASSFRAGYTF
d_gene: TRBD1; abundance: few; j_gene: TRBJ2-3; v_gene: TRBV5-4; CDR3nt: TGTGCCAGCAGCTTGGTAAGGGGGCCGTTTGTCATGACAGATACGCAGTATTTT; CDR3aa: CASSLVRGPFVMTDTQYF
d_gene: TRBD1; abundance: few; j_gene: TRBJ2-7; v_gene: TRBV19; CDR3nt: TGTGCCAGTAGTTCGACAGGGGGCTTCTACGAGCAGTACTTC; CDR3aa: CASSSTGGFYEQYF
d_gene: NA; abundance: NA; j_gene: TRBJ1-6; v_gene: TRBV4-3; CDR3nt: TGCGCCAGCAGCCACGTAAATTCACCCCTCCACTTT; CDR3aa: CASSHVNSPLHF
d_gene: NA; abundance: few; j_gene: TRBJ2-3; v_gene: TRBV5-1; CDR3nt: TGCGCCAGCAGCTTGGCCCGTGGCGGTAGCACAGATACGCAGTATTTT; CDR3aa: CASSLARGGSTDTQYF
d_gene: TRBD2; abundance: NA; j_gene: TRBJ2-3; v_gene: TRBV28; CDR3nt: TGTGCCAGCAGCCCGGGGGGACTAGCAGATACGCAGTATTTT; CDR3aa: CASSPGGLADTQYF
d_gene: NA; abundance: few; j_gene: TRBJ2-3; v_gene: TRBV29-1; CDR3nt: TGCAGCACTGGCCTCGGGTTAGGGAAAGGAACCACAGATACGCAGTATTTT; CDR3aa: CSTGLGLGKGTTDTQYF
d_gene: TRBD2; abundance: many; j_gene: TRBJ2-5; v_gene: TRBV7-9; CDR3nt: TGTGCCAGCAGCCCTAGCGGGTGGGAGACCCAGTACTTC; CDR3aa: CASSPSGWETQYF
d_gene: NA; abundance: NA; j_gene: TRBJ1-5; v_gene: TRBV28; CDR3nt: TGTGCCAGCGGACGGGACGGACCTGTGAAGCCCCAGCATTTT; CDR3aa: CASGRDGPVKPQHF
d_gene: TRBD1; abundance: NA; j_gene: TRBJ2-5; v_gene: TRBV30; CDR3nt: TGTGCCTGGAGTGTACAGGGGGGAGAGACCCAGTACTTC; CDR3aa: CAWSVQGGETQYF
d_gene: NA; abundance: NA; j_gene: TRBJ1-4; v_gene: TRBV7-8; CDR3nt: TGTGCCAGCAGCACCCGGACTATCCGGAAAGGGGAAAAACTGTTTTTT; CDR3aa: CASSTRTIRKGEKLFF
d_gene: NA; abundance: NA; j_gene: TRBJ1-5; v_gene: TRBV16; CDR3nt: TGTGCCAGCAGCCAATCGGCGCAGGGGAATCAGCCCCAGCATTTT; CDR3aa: CASSQSAQGNQPQHF
d_gene: TRBD1; abundance: NA; j_gene: TRBJ2-1; v_gene: TRBV10-1; CDR3nt: TGCGCCAGCAGTCCCGCCGGACAGGGGGACAATGAGCAGTTCTTC; CDR3aa: CASSPAGQGDNEQFF
d_gene: NA; abundance: few; j_gene: TRBJ1-3; v_gene: TRBV28; CDR3nt: TGTGCCAGCCGGAACACGCTGGGAAACACCATATATTTT; CDR3aa: CASRNTLGNTIYF
d_gene: NA; abundance: few; j_gene: TRBJ1-2; v_gene: TRBV6-1; CDR3nt: TGTGCCAGCAAAAGGGTGCGTGAGGCAGGGAAAGGCTACACCTTC; CDR3aa: CASKRVREAGKGYTF
d_gene: NA; abundance: NA; j_gene: TRBJ1-6; v_gene: TRBV30; CDR3nt: TGTGCCTGGAACTTGAGGGGACGCCTTAATTCACCCCTCCACTTT; CDR3aa: CAWNLRGRLNSPLHF
d_gene: TRBD2; abundance: few; j_gene: TRBJ2-1; v_gene: TRBV18; CDR3nt: TGTGCCAGCTCACCACGGATTAGCGGGGCATACAATGAGCAGTTCTTC; CDR3aa: CASSPRISGAYNEQFF
d_gene: NA; abundance: few; j_gene: TRBJ2-5; v_gene: TRBV19; CDR3nt: TGTGCCAGTAGTACAGGGCCGGTGGAGACCCAGTACTTC; CDR3aa: CASSTGPVETQYF
d_gene: TRBD1; abundance: few; j_gene: TRBJ2-5; v_gene: TRBV9; CDR3nt: TGTGCCAGCAGCGTAGGGACAGGGACCCGCGGGGAGACCCAGTACTTC; CDR3aa: CASSVGTGTRGETQYF
d_gene: NA; abundance: few; j_gene: TRBJ2-2; v_gene: TRBV7-2; CDR3nt: TGTGCCAGCAGCCACGACAGTGGGGAGCTGTTTTTT; CDR3aa: CASSHDSGELFF
d_gene: TRBD1; abundance: few; j_gene: TRBJ2-7; v_gene: TRBV14; CDR3nt: TGTGCCAGCAGCCGAACCGGGACAGGGCCCTACGAGCAGTACTTC; CDR3aa: CASSRTGTGPYEQYF
d_gene: NA; abundance: few; j_gene: TRBJ2-5; v_gene: TRBV25-1; CDR3nt: TGTGCCAGCAGTGAATACGAGACCCAGTACTTC; CDR3aa: CASSEYETQYF
d_gene: NA; abundance: NA; j_gene: TRBJ1-2; v_gene: TRBV18; CDR3nt: TGTGCCAGCTCACCAGAGCAGAATACTAACTATGGCTACACCTTC; CDR3aa: CASSPEQNTNYGYTF
d_gene: NA; abundance: NA; j_gene: TRBJ1-5; v_gene: TRBV7-2; CDR3nt: TGTGCCAGCAGCTTAGCGGTAGGGACAATTAGCAATCAGCCCCAGCATTTT; CDR3aa: CASSLAVGTISNQPQHF
d_gene: NA; abundance: NA; j_gene: TRBJ2-1; v_gene: TRBV9; CDR3nt: TGTGCCAGCAGCGGCCAACTAGTAAACGATGAGCAGTTCTTC; CDR3aa: CASSGQLVNDEQFF
d_gene: TRBD1; abundance: NA; j_gene: TRBJ2-7; v_gene: TRBV10-3; CDR3nt: TGTGCCATCAGTGAGTCGACAGGGGCCGACGAGCAGTACTTC; CDR3aa: CAISESTGADEQYF
d_gene: TRBD2; abundance: NA; j_gene: TRBJ2-1; v_gene: TRBV27; CDR3nt: TGTGCCAGCAGTTTCGGCGGGGGGGCCTCCAATGAGCAGTTCTTC; CDR3aa: CASSFGGGASNEQFF
d_gene: NA; abundance: NA; j_gene: TRBJ2-3; v_gene: TRBV5-1; CDR3nt: TGCGCCAGCAGCAATCCCACAGGGATCGGCACAGATACGCAGTATTTT; CDR3aa: CASSNPTGIGTDTQYF
d_gene: NA; abundance: few; j_gene: TRBJ2-4; v_gene: TRBV6-5; CDR3nt: TGTGCCAGCAGTCCACAGGCTCCAAACATTCAGTACTTC; CDR3aa: CASSPQAPNIQYF
d_gene: NA; abundance: NA; j_gene: TRBJ1-3; v_gene: TRBV7-2; CDR3nt: TGTGCCAGCAGCTTAGCGCCGGTCTTATTTGGAAACACCATATATTTT; CDR3aa: CASSLAPVLFGNTIYF
d_gene: TRBD2; abundance: NA; j_gene: TRBJ2-3; v_gene: TRBV2; CDR3nt: TGTGCCAGCAGTGTTACTAGCGGGGGGCGCACAGATACGCAGTATTTT; CDR3aa: CASSVTSGGRTDTQYF
d_gene: TRBD2; abundance: few; j_gene: TRBJ2-3; v_gene: TRBV19; CDR3nt: TGTGCCAGTAGTATTGGCGGGAGTAGGGATACGCAGTATTTT; CDR3aa: CASSIGGSRDTQYF
d_gene: TRBD1; abundance: NA; j_gene: TRBJ2-7; v_gene: TRBV19; CDR3nt: TGTGCCAGTAGCGGACAGGGGGCTTCCCTCTCCGAGCAGTACTTC; CDR3aa: CASSGQGASLSEQYF
d_gene: NA; abundance: few; j_gene: TRBJ2-2; v_gene: TRBV11-2; CDR3nt: TGTGCCAGCAGCTTAAGAATTAACACCGGGGAGCTGTTTTTT; CDR3aa: CASSLRINTGELFF